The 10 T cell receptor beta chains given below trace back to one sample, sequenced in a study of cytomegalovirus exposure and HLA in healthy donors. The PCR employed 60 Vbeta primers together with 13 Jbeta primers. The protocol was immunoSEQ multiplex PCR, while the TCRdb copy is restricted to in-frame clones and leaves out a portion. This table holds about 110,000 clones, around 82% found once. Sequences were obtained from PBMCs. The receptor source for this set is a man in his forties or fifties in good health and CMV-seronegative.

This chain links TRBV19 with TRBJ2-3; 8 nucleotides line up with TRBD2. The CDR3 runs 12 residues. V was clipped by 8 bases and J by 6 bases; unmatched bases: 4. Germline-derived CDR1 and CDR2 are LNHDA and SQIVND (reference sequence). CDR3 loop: CASRGGADTQYF. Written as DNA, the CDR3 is TGTGCCAGTCGGGGGGGCGCCGATACGCAGTATTTT.

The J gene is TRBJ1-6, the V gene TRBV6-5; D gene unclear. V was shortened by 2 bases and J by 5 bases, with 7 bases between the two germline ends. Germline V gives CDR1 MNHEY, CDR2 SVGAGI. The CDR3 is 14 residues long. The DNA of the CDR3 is TGTGCCAGCAGTTACAACGAGAATAATTCACCCCTCCACTTT. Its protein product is CASSYNENNSPLHF.

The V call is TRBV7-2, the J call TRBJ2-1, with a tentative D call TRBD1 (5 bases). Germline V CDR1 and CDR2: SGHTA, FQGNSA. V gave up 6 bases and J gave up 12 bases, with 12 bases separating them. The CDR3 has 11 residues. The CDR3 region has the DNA TGTGCCAGCAGTTACATAGGGGTGCAGTTCTTC. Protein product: CASSYIGVQFF.

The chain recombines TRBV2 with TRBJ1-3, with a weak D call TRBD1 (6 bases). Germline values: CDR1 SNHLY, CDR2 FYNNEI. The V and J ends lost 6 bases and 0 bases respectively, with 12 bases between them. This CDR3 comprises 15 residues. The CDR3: CASSGQPYSGNTIYF. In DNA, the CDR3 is TGTGCCAGCAGCGGACAGCCTTACTCTGGAAACACCATATATTTT.

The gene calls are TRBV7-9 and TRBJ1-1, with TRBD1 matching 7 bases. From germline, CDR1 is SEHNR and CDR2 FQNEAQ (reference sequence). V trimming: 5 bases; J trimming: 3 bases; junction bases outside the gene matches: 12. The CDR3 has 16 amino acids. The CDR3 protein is CASSGGWGQGDTEAFF. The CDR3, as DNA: TGTGCCAGCAGCGGAGGGTGGGGGCAGGGGGACACTGAAGCTTTCTTT.

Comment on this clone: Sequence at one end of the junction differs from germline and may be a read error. The CDR3 sequence is CSSSLSSTGELFF. DNA for the CDR3: TGTTCCAGCAGCTTAAGTAGTACCGGGGAGCTGTTTTTT. This chain connects TRBV7-9 to TRBJ2-2; D is ambiguous. The V gene's germline CDR1 is SEHNR and CDR2 FQNEAQ (reference sequence). CDR3 size: 13 residues.

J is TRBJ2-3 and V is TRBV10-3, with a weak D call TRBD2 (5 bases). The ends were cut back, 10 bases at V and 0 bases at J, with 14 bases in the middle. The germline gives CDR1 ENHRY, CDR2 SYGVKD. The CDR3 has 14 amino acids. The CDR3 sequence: CASQEDPSTDTQYF. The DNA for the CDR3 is TGTGCCAGCCAGGAGGACCCTAGCACAGATACGCAGTATTTT.

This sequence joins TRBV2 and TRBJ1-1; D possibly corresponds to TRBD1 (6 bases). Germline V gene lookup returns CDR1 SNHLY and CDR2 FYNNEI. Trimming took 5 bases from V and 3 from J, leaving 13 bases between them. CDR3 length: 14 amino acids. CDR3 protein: CASSLQGGYTEAFF. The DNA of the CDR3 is TGTGCCAGCAGTTTACAGGGAGGGTACACTGAAGCTTTCTTT.

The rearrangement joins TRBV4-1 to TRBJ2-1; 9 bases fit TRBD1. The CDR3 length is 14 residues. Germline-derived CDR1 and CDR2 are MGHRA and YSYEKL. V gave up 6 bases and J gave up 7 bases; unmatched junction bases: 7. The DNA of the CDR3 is TGCGCCAGCAGTCTGATCGACAGGGGGAATGAGCAGTTCTTC. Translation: CASSLIDRGNEQFF.

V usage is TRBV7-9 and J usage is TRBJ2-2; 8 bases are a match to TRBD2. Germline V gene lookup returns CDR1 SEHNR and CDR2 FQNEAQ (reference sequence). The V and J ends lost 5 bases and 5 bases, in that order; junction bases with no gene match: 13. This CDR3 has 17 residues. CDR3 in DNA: TGTGCCAGCAGCCTCACAGCGGGGGTGATGCAAACCGGGGAGCTGTTTTTT. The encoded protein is CASSLTAGVMQTGELFF.